Below are 19 T cell receptor beta chains sequenced from a single sample in a study of OX40 agonist ivuxolimab in advanced cancers. Assay: immunoSEQ multiplex PCR; the TCRdb copy retains only in-frame clones and omits some. This sample has approximately 50,000 clones, with about 82% found just once. Specimen: CD4+ or CD8+ T cells sorted from blood, collected in a trial of the OX40 agonist ivuxolimab. Receptors were obtained from an adult with an advanced solid tumor such as melanoma, head and neck, liver or kidney cancer.

The genes are TRBV7-2 and TRBJ1-1; D unclear. V dropped 2 bases and J dropped 6 bases, with 13 bases sitting between them. CDR1 and CDR2 (germline): SGHTA, FQGNSA. The CDR3 contains 14 residues. CDR3 loop: CASSLRPRSPEAFF. For the CDR3, the DNA is TGTGCCAGCAGCTTACGACCGCGGTCCCCTGAAGCTTTCTTT.

V is TRBV10-3 and J is TRBJ1-2, with a tentative D call TRBD1 (5 bases). The CDR3 totals 15 residues. Germline loops: CDR1 ENHRY, CDR2 SYGVKD. V was trimmed by 5 bases and J by 2 bases, leaving 15 bases between them. CDR3 loop: CAISRPGFRNYGYTF. The DNA of the CDR3 is TGTGCCATCAGTCGTCCAGGGTTCAGGAACTATGGCTACACCTTC.

This sequence joins TRBV7-9 and TRBJ1-2; D gene unclear. Germline-derived CDR1 and CDR2 are SEHNR and FQNEAQ (reference sequence). This CDR3 comprises 13 residues. Trimming shortened V by 5 bases and J by 3 bases, and 10 bases separated the two germline ends. The CDR3 loop reads CASSMTGDYGYTF. DNA for the CDR3: TGTGCCAGCAGCATGACGGGAGACTATGGCTACACCTTC.

The chain couples TRBV6-5 to TRBJ1-2; tentative D call: TRBD1 (5 bases). Germline assignment: CDR1 MNHEY and CDR2 SVGAGI. V was clipped by 3 bases and J by 2 bases, with 16 bases between them. This CDR3 contains 16 residues. The CDR3 nucleotides are TGTGCCAGCAGTTATCGAAACCCGGGGACCAACTATGGCTACACCTTC. This gives the protein CASSYRNPGTNYGYTF.

The gene calls are TRBV2 and TRBJ1-2, with TRBD1 matching 11 bases. The CDR3 spans 16 residues. Germline V gene sequence: CDR1 SNHLY, CDR2 FYNNEI. Germline trimming cut 6 bases from V and 5 bases from J; bases unmatched to any gene: 11. The CDR3 DNA sequence: TGTGCCAGCAGCCGGAGGACAGGGGGCGAAAGTTATGGCTACACCTTC. This sequence encodes CASSRRTGGESYGYTF.

This clone occurred once. The chain recombines TRBV30 with TRBJ1-4; no firm D call. The germline V gene encodes CDR1 GTSNPN and CDR2 SVGIG (reference sequence). With 2 bases removed from V and 5 bases from J, the gap between germline ends came to 9 bases. The CDR3 has 13 amino acids. CDR3 sequence (DNA): TGTGCCTGGAGTCTACTAAGCAATGAAAAACTGTTTTTT. It codes for CAWSLLSNEKLFF.

The chain links TRBV6-6 to TRBJ1-1; D remains unclear. From germline, CDR1 is MNHNY and CDR2 SVGAGI (reference sequence). The V end lost 1 base, the J end lost 10 bases, and 13 bases lay between the germline ends. This CDR3 spans 13 amino acids. The CDR3, as DNA: TGTGCCAGCAGTTACTTCGCTGGGGAGGGAGCTTTCTTT. It is translated as CASSYFAGEGAFF.

This clone was seen once. The CDR3 spells CASSRTGEVQPQHF. The CDR3 DNA reads TGTGCCAGCAGTAGGACAGGGGAGGTTCAGCCCCAGCATTTT. The V and J genes are TRBV6-5 and TRBJ1-5; 9 nucleotides line up with TRBD1. Losses at the gene ends were 5 bases for V and 6 bases for J; bases not matched to a gene: 5. Looked up from germline, CDR1 is MNHEY and CDR2 is SVGAGI. The CDR3 spans 14 residues.

The CDR3 protein is CASSGTGPRLTGELFF. CDR3 nucleotides: TGTGCCAGCAGTGGTACGGGGCCGAGGCTGACCGGGGAGCTGTTTTTT. The gene calls are TRBV27 and TRBJ2-2; D may be TRBD1 or TRBD2 (5 bases each). The ends were cut back, 5 bases at V and 5 bases at J, with 18 bases in the middle. The germline V gene has CDR1 MNHEY and CDR2 SMNVEV (reference sequence). The CDR3 loop spans 16 amino acids.

This clone has a single count. This chain uses TRBV30 with TRBJ1-2; D possibly corresponds to TRBD1 (6 bases). This CDR3 has 15 residues. V shed 5 bases and J shed 5 bases, with 21 bases lying between them. Germline V gene lookup returns CDR1 GTSNPN and CDR2 SVGIG (reference sequence). CDR3 coding DNA: TGTGCCTGGGGAAATACAGGGCCCTGGAAGTATGGCTACACCTTC. Its protein is CAWGNTGPWKYGYTF.

CDR3 loop: CASSSQTLNEKLFF. CDR3 nucleotide sequence: TGTGCCAGCAGTTCACAGACCCTCAATGAAAAACTGTTTTTT. This chain links TRBV28 with TRBJ1-4, with unresolved D. Looked up from germline, CDR1 is MDHEN and CDR2 is SYDVKM. Trimming pared 4 bases from V and 5 bases from J, leaving 11 bases between. This CDR3 contains 14 residues.

The chain couples TRBV10-3 to TRBJ1-5; tentative D call: TRBD1 (5 bases). The CDR3 covers 12 residues. CDR1 and CDR2 from the germline V gene are ENHRY and SYGVKD. CDR3 residues: CAGRAADQPQHF. The CDR3 DNA sequence: TGTGCAGGCAGGGCGGCGGATCAGCCCCAGCATTTT.

This clone was recorded once. This chain connects TRBV6-1 to TRBJ2-3, with a possible D match to TRBD1 (5 bases). In germline, CDR1 is MNHNS, CDR2 SASEGT. The CDR3 is 14 residues long. The V and J ends lost 4 bases and 2 bases respectively, with 10 bases between them. The DNA for the CDR3 is TGTGCCAGCAGTGGTGACAGTTACACAGATACGCAGTATTTT. Its translation: CASSGDSYTDTQYF.

The chain recombines TRBV6-5 with TRBJ2-5, with D uncertain. V lost 0 bases, J lost 1 base, and 9 bases lay in between. The CDR3 has 15 residues. Germline CDR1 is MNHEY and CDR2 is SVGAGI. The chain's CDR3 is CASSYSSGSQETQYF. Here the CDR3 DNA reads TGTGCCAGCAGTTACTCCTCCGGCAGCCAAGAGACCCAGTACTTC.

The V gene is TRBV18, the J gene TRBJ1-6; D is unresolved. The V and J ends lost 3 bases and 8 bases respectively, with 20 bases between them. CDR1 and CDR2 (germline): KGHSH, LQKENI. The CDR3 has 17 amino acids. The CDR3 here is CASSPYSTRLRDSPLHF. The DNA for the CDR3 is TGTGCCAGCTCACCCTACAGTACCCGACTCCGGGATTCACCCCTCCACTTT.

This clone was seen once. The chain carries TRBV7-2 and TRBJ2-1, with 11 bases fitting TRBD2. Germline V gene sequence: CDR1 SGHTA, CDR2 FQGNSA. The CDR3 runs to 15 residues. J was trimmed by 6 bases and V by 3 bases; bases with no gene match: 4. The CDR3 region has the DNA TGTGCCAGCAGCTTTAGCGGGGGGGCCTCCAATGAGCAGTTCTTC. Amino acid sequence: CASSFSGGASNEQFF.

V and J are TRBV18 and TRBJ2-5; 8 bases agree with TRBD2. CDR1 and CDR2 from the germline V gene are KGHSH and LQKENI. After removal of 2 bases from V and 4 bases from J, the junction contained 9 bases not matched to a gene. This CDR3 has 16 amino acids. The CDR3 region has the DNA TGTGCCAGCTCACCAATGAACGGGGGGGAAGGAGAGACCCAGTACTTC. Translation gives CASSPMNGGEGETQYF.

The V call is TRBV6-5, the J call TRBJ2-7, with D maybe TRBD1 (5 bases). Trimming took 6 bases from V and 7 from J, leaving 13 bases between them. Germline V gene data show CDR1 as MNHEY and CDR2 as SVGAGI. The CDR3 length is 12 residues. The CDR3 spells CASSSGRWEQYF. The CDR3 DNA is TGTGCCAGCAGCTCAGGGCGATGGGAGCAGTACTTC.

V and J are TRBV2 and TRBJ2-7; 9 bases match TRBD2. CDR3 length equals 13 residues. V shed 7 bases, J shed 7 bases, and the junction held 8 bases outside the gene matches. CDR1 and CDR2 from the germline V gene are SNHLY and FYNNEI. The chain's CDR3 is CASNGQAGGEQYF. The CDR3 DNA reads TGTGCCAGCAACGGACAGGCGGGAGGGGAGCAGTACTTC.